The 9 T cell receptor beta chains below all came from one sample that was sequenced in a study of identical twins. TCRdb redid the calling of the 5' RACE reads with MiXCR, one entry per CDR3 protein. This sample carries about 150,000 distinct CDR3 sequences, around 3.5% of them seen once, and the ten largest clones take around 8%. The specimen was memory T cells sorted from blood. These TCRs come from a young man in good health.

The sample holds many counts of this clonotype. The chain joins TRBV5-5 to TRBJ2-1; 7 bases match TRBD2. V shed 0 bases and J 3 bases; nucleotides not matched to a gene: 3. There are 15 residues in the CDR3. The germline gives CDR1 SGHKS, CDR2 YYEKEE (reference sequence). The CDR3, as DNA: TGTGCCAGCAGCTTGGCCGGGGGGAACTACAATGAGCAGTTCTTC. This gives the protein CASSLAGGNYNEQFF.

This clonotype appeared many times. The CDR3 sequence: CARCRLGISYEQYF. The CDR3 DNA sequence: TGTGCCCGTTGTCGGTTGGGGATCTCCTACGAGCAGTACTTC. The chain employs TRBV30 and TRBJ2-7; D gene unclear. Germline assignment: CDR1 GTSNPN and CDR2 SVGIG (reference sequence). The CDR3 runs 14 residues. Trimming shortened V by 8 bases and J by 0 bases, and 17 bases separated the two germline ends.

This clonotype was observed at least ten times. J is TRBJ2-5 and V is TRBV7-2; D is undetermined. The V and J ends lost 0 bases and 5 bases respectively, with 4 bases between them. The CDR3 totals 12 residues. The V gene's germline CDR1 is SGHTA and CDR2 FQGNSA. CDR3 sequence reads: CASSLARETQYF. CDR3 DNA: TGTGCCAGCAGCTTAGCGCGGGAGACCCAGTACTTC. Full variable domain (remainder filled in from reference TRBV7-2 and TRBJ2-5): GAGVSQSPSNKVTEKGKDVELRCDPISGHTALYWYRQSLGQGLEFLIYFQGNSAPDKSGLPSDRFSAERTGGSVSTLTIQRTQQEDSAVYLCASSLARETQYFGPGTRLLVL.

The CDR3 is CASSLMVSERMKLFF. CDR3 nucleotides: TGTGCCAGCAGCTTAATGGTATCAGAAAGAATGAAGCTGTTTTTT. The chain combines TRBV11-2 with TRBJ1-4; D is undetermined. The germline CDR1 and CDR2 sequences are SGHAT and FQNNGV. Trimming pared 2 bases from V and 14 bases from J, leaving 21 bases between. CDR3 length: 15 amino acids.

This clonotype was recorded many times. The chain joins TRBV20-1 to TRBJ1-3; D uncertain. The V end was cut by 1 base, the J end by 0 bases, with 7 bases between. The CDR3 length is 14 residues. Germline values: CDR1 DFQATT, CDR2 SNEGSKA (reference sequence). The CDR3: CSARVSSSGNTIYF. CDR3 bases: TGCAGTGCTAGAGTGAGCTCCTCTGGAAACACCATATATTTT.

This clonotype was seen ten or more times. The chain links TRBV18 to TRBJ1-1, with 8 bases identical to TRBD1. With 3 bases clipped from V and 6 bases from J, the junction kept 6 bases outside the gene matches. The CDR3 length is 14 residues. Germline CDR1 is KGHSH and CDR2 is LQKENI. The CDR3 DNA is TGTGCCAGCTCACCCGGGACAGGCCAATCTGAAGCTTTCTTT. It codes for CASSPGTGQSEAFF.

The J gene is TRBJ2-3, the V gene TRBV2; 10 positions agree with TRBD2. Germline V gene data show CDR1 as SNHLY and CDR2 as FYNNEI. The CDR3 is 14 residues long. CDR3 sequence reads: CVRTSGTSTDTQYF. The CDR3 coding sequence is TGTGTCAGGACTAGCGGAACTAGCACAGATACGCAGTATTTT.

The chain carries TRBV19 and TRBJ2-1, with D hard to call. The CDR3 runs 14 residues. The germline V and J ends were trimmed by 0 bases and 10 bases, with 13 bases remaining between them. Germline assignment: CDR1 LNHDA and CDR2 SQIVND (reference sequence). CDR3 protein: CASSIEGSLREQFF. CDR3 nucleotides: TGTGCCAGTAGTATAGAAGGGTCCCTACGGGAGCAGTTCTTC.

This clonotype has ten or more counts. CDR3 DNA: TGTGCCAGCAGCTTAGTGCCAGGGTGGGGAGATACGCAGTATTTT. Translated, it gives CASSLVPGWGDTQYF. J is TRBJ2-3 and V is TRBV7-6; D is possibly TRBD1 (5 bases). Germline V gene sequence: CDR1 SGHVS, CDR2 FNYEAQ. The CDR3 length is 15 residues. The V end lost 1 base, the J end lost 5 bases, and 13 bases lay between the germline ends.